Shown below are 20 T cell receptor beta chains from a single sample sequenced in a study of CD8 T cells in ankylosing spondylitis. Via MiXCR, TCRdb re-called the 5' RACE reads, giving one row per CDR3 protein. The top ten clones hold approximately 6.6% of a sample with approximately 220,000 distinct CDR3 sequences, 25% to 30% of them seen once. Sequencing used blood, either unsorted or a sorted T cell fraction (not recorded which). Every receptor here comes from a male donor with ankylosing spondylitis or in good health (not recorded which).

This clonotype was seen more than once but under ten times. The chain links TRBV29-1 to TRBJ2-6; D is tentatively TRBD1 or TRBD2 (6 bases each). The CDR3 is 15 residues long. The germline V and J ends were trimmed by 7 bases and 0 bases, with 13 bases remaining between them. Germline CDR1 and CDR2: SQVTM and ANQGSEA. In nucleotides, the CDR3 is TGCAGCGCTCAAGGGGGGATCTCTGGGGCCAACGTCCTGACTTTC. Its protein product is CSAQGGISGANVLTF.

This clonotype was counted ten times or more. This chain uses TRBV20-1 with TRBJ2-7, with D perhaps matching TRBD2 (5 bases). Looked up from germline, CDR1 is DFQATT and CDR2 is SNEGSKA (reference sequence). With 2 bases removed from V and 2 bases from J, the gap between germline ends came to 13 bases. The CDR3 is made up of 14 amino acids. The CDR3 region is CSARLRETTYEQYF. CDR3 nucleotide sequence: TGCAGTGCTAGATTGAGGGAGACCACCTACGAGCAGTACTTC.

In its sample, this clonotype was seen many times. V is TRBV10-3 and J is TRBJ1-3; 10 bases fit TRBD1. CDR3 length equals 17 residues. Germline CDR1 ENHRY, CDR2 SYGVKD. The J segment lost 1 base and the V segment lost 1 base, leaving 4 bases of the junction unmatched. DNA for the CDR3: TGTGCCATCAGTGAGTTCCGGGACAGGGGATCTGGAAACACCATATATTTT. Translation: CAISEFRDRGSGNTIYF.

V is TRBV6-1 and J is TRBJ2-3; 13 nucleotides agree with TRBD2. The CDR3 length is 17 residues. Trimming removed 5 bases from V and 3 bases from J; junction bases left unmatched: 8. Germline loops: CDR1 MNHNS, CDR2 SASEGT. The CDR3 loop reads CASSRTSGGSGTDTQYF. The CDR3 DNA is TGTGCCAGCAGTCGGACTAGCGGGGGCTCGGGGACAGATACGCAGTATTTT.

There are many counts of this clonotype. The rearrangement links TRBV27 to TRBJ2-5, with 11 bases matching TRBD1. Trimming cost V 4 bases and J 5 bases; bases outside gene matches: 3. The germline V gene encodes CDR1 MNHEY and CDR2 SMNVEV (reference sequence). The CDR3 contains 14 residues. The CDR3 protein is CASSWDRGWETQYF. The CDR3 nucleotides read TGTGCCAGCAGTTGGGACAGGGGGTGGGAGACCCAGTACTTC.

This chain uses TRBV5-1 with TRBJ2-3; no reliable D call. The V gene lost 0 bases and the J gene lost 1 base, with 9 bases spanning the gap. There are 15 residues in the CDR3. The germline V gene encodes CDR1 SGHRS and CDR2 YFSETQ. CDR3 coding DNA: TGCGCCAGCAGCTTGGCTTCTTTCGGCACAGATACGCAGTATTTT. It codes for CASSLASFGTDTQYF. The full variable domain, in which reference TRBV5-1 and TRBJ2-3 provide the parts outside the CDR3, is KAGVTQTPRYLIKTRGQQVTLSCSPISGHRSVSWYQQTPGQGLQFLFEYFSETQRNKGNFPGRFSGRQFSNSRSEMNVSTLELGDSALYLCASSLASFGTDTQYFGPGTRLTVL.

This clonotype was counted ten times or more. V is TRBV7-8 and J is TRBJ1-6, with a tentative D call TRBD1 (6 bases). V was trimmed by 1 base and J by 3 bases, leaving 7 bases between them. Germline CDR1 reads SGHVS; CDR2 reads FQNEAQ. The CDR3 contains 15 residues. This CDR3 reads CASSLGTVYNSPLHF. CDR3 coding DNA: TGTGCCAGCAGCTTAGGGACAGTCTATAATTCACCCCTCCACTTT.

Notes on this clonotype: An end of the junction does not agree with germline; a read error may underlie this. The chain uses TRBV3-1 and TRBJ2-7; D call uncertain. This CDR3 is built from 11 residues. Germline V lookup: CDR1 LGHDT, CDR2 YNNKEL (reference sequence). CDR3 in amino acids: CATSLGDEQYF. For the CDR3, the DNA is TGTGCCACCAGCCTAGGAGACGAGCAGTACTTC.

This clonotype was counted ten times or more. The CDR3 is CSAGLAGLETQYF. The CDR3 DNA follows: TGCAGTGCTGGACTAGCGGGACTAGAGACCCAGTACTTC. The rearrangement links TRBV20-1 to TRBJ2-5; 12 positions match TRBD2. This CDR3 is 13 amino acids long. J lost 4 bases, V lost 5 bases, and 2 bases had no gene match. Germline CDR1 is DFQATT and CDR2 is SNEGSKA (reference sequence).

The CDR3 DNA is TGTGCCTGGAGCGATGGGGGGTTCTCCTACGAGCAGTACTTC. It yields the protein CAWSDGGFSYEQYF. The chain recombines TRBV30 with TRBJ2-7; D may be TRBD2 (6 bases). The germline gives CDR1 GTSNPN, CDR2 SVGIG (reference sequence). V was cut by 3 bases and J by 0 bases, with 12 bases left in between. The CDR3 spans 14 residues.

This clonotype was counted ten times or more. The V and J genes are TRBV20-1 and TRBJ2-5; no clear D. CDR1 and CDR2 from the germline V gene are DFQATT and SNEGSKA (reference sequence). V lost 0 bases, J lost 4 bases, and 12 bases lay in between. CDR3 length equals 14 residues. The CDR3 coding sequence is TGCAGTGCTAGAGATTCCTTTAAGTCAGAGACCCAGTACTTC. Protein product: CSARDSFKSETQYF.

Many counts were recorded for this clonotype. The CDR3 nucleotides are TGTGCCAGCAGCCGCCTGGGAGACCTCACCTATAATTCACCCCTCCACTTT. It encodes CASSRLGDLTYNSPLHF. The chain joins TRBV11-2 to TRBJ1-6; D not resolved. The CDR3 length is 17 residues. The V gene's germline CDR1 is SGHAT and CDR2 FQNNGV. V shed 5 bases and J shed 2 bases, with 16 bases lying between them.

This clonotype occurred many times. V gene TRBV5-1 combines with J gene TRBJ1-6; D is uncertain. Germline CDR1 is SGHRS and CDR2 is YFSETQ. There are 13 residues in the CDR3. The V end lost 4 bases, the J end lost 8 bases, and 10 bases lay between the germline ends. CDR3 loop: CASSQDWDSPLHF. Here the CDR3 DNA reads TGCGCCAGCAGCCAGGACTGGGATTCACCCCTCCACTTT.

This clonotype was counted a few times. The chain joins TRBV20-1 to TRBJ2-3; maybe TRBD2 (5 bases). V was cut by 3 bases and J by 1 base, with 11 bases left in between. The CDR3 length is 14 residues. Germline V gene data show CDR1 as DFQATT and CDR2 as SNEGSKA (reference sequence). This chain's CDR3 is CSARTLAGTDTQYF. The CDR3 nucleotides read TGCAGTGCTAGGACCCTAGCCGGCACAGATACGCAGTATTTT.

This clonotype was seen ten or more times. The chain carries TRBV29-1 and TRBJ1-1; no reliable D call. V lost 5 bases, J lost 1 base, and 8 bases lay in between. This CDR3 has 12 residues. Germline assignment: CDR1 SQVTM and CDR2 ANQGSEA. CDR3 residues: CSVRYGNTEAFF. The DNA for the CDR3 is TGCAGCGTTAGGTATGGGAACACTGAAGCTTTCTTT.

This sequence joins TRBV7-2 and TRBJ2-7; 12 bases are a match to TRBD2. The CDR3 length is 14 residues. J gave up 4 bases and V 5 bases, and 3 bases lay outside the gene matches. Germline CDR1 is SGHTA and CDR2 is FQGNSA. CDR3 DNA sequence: TGTGCCAGCAGCCCTAGCGGGAGGGCTTACGAGCAGTACTTC. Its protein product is CASSPSGRAYEQYF.

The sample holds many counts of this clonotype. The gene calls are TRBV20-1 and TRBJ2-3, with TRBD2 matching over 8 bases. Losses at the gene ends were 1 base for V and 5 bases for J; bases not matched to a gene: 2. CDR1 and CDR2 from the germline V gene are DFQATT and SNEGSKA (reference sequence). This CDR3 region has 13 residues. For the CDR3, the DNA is TGCAGTGCTAGAGGAGCGGGAGAAGATACGCAGTATTTT. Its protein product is CSARGAGEDTQYF.

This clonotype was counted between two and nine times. The CDR3 loop reads CAWKELQGAAGELFF. The CDR3, as DNA: TGTGCCTGGAAGGAACTACAGGGGGCGGCCGGGGAGCTGTTTTTT. The chain employs TRBV30 and TRBJ2-2; 9 bases are a match to TRBD1. The CDR3 has 15 amino acids. With V trimmed by 4 bases and J by 6 bases, 9 bases remained unmatched. Germline assignment: CDR1 GTSNPN and CDR2 SVGIG (reference sequence).

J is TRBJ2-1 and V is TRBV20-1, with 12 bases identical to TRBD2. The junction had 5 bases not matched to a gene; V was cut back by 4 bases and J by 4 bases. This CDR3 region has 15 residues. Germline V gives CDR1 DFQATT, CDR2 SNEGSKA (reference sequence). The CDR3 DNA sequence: TGCAGTGCTACCCCCGGACTAGCGGGGTACAATGAGCAGTTCTTC. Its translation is CSATPGLAGYNEQFF.

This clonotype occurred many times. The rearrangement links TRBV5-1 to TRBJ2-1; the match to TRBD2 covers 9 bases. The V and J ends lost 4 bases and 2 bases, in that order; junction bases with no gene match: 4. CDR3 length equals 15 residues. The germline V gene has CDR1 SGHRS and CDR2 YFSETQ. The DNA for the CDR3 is TGCGCCAGCAGCCCATCTAGCGGGGCCTACAATGAGCAGTTCTTC. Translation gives CASSPSSGAYNEQFF.